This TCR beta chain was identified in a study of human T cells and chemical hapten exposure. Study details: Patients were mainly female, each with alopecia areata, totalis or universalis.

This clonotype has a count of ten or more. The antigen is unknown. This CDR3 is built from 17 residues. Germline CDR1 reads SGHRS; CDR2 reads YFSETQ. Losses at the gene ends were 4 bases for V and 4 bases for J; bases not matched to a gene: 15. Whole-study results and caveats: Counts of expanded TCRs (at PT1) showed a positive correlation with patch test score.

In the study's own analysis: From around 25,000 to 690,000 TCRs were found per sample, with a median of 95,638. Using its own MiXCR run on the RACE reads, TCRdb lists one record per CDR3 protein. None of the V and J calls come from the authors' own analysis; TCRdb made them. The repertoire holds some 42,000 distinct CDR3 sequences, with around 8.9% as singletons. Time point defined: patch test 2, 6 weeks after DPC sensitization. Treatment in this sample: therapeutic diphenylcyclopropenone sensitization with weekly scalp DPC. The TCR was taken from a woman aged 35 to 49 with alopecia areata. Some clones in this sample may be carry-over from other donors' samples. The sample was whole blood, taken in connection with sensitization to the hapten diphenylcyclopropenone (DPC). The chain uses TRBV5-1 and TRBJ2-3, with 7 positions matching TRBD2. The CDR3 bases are TGCGCCAGCAGCGCTCTTAGAGCGGGGTTATTGCCAGATACGCAGTATTTT. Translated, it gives CASSALRAGLLPDTQYF.